This passage covers 29 T cell receptor beta chains from one sample sequenced in a study of cytomegalovirus exposure and HLA in healthy donors. In the PCR, 60 Vbeta and 13 Jbeta primers were used. TCRdb keeps only in-frame clones here, not all; method: immunoSEQ multiplex PCR. The sample yields about 120,000 clones, 75% to 85% seen once. Sequenced material: PBMCs. All receptors come from a female donor in good health and CMV-seropositive.

The chain couples TRBV5-6 to TRBJ2-1; TRBD2 matches at 9 bases. Germline-derived CDR1 and CDR2 are SGHDT and YYEEEE. V was pared by 6 bases and J by 6 bases, with 13 bases of the junction left unmatched. The CDR3 covers 16 residues. DNA for the CDR3: TGTGCCAGCATCTGGAGGGGGCGGGGGGGCCGCAATGAGCAGTTCTTC. Its translation is CASIWRGRGGRNEQFF.

This chain connects TRBV6-1 to TRBJ1-2, with D uncertain. Trimming pared 7 bases from V and 6 bases from J, leaving 15 bases between. This CDR3 contains 13 residues. Germline V gives CDR1 MNHNS, CDR2 SASEGT. CDR3: CASTTHDIDGYTF. CDR3 DNA sequence: TGTGCCAGCACTACGCACGATATCGATGGCTACACCTTC.

This chain joins TRBV6-6 and TRBJ1-2; the match to TRBD1 covers 10 bases. CDR3 length: 13 amino acids. Germline CDR1 is MNHNY and CDR2 is SVGAGI (reference sequence). The trim removed 8 bases at V and 6 bases at J, leaving 6 bases unmatched. The DNA of the CDR3 is TGTGCCAGCGGGACAGGGGAGTCGGATGGCTACACCTTC. It encodes CASGTGESDGYTF.

This chain joins TRBV4-1 and TRBJ1-2, with 9 bases fitting TRBD1. After removal of 3 bases from V and 7 bases from J, the junction contained 6 bases not matched to a gene. The germline CDR1 and CDR2 sequences are MGHRA and YSYEKL. CDR3 length: 14 residues. CDR3 region: CASSHGDRAGGYTF. CDR3 nucleotides: TGCGCCAGCAGCCACGGGGACAGGGCGGGTGGCTACACCTTC.

This chain uses TRBV9 with TRBJ1-1; no reliable D call. V gave up 0 bases and J gave up 3 bases, with 6 bases separating them. This CDR3 is built from 13 residues. Looked up from germline, CDR1 is SGDLS and CDR2 is YYNGEE. The CDR3 loop is CASSVAVYTEAFF. The CDR3 DNA reads TGTGCCAGCAGCGTAGCGGTTTACACTGAAGCTTTCTTT.

This sequence joins TRBV25-1 and TRBJ2-7; 11 nucleotides agree with TRBD1. V gave up 2 bases and J gave up 6 bases; unmatched junction bases: 6. Germline V gene sequence: CDR1 MGHDK, CDR2 SYGVNS. CDR3 size: 15 residues. CDR3 residues: CASSEAGTGGIEQYF. CDR3 in DNA: TGTGCCAGCAGTGAAGCGGGGACAGGGGGGATCGAGCAGTACTTC.

This clone was seen a few times. DNA of the CDR3: TGTGCCAGCAGCGTAGGGGGTTCGGGGTACAATGAGCAGTTCTTC. Protein product: CASSVGGSGYNEQFF. J is TRBJ2-1 and V is TRBV9, with D maybe TRBD2 (5 bases). The CDR3 extends over 15 amino acids. The germline V gene has CDR1 SGDLS and CDR2 YYNGEE. Trimming pared 0 bases from V and 4 bases from J, leaving 11 bases between. Variable domain in full (rest from reference TRBV9 and TRBJ2-1): DSGVTQTPKHLITATGQRVTLRCSPRSGDLSVYWYQQSLDQGLQFLIQYYNGEERAKGNILERFSAQQFPDLHSELNLSSLELGDSALYFCASSVGGSGYNEQFFGPGTRLTVL.

The J gene is TRBJ2-1, the V gene TRBV5-1, with 11 nucleotides matching TRBD2. J gave up 6 bases and V 4 bases, and 6 bases lay outside the gene matches. Germline V gene lookup returns CDR1 SGHRS and CDR2 YFSETQ. The CDR3 runs to 15 residues. CDR3 DNA: TGCGCCAGCAGCATTAGCGGGGGGGCGAGCAATGAGCAGTTCTTC. Protein: CASSISGGASNEQFF.

V gene TRBV5-1 combines with J gene TRBJ1-2; D uncertain. CDR1 is SGHRS and CDR2 is YFSETQ in the germline V gene. Trimming stripped 2 bases from V and 2 bases from J, with 7 bases between. The CDR3 covers 13 residues. The DNA of the CDR3 is TGCGCCAGCAGCTTAGCGGGGAACTATGGCTACACCTTC. Its protein is CASSLAGNYGYTF.

The V and J genes are TRBV18 and TRBJ1-3; D is unresolved. The CDR3 spans 13 residues. With 3 bases removed from V and 3 bases from J, the gap between germline ends came to 6 bases. Germline values: CDR1 KGHSH, CDR2 LQKENI. The CDR3 DNA follows: TGTGCCAGCTCACCTCCGAGTGGAAACACCATATATTTT. Residues: CASSPPSGNTIYF.

This chain joins TRBV30 and TRBJ2-5; 10 positions match TRBD2. The CDR3 is 12 residues long. CDR1 and CDR2 from the germline V gene are GTSNPN and SVGIG (reference sequence). V lost 7 bases and J lost 4; bases outside the gene matches: 3. This CDR3 reads CAFASGGETQYF. Written as DNA, the CDR3 is TGTGCCTTTGCTAGCGGGGGAGAGACCCAGTACTTC.

V gene TRBV30 combines with J gene TRBJ1-3; the D gene is possibly TRBD1 (6 bases). The germline V gene encodes CDR1 GTSNPN and CDR2 SVGIG (reference sequence). V lost 2 bases, J lost 4 bases, and 12 bases lay in between. The CDR3 runs 14 residues. In DNA form, the CDR3 reads TGTGCCTGGAGTCGGCAGGGGAGAGGAAACACCATATATTTT. Residues: CAWSRQGRGNTIYF.

Notes on this clone: Other DNA sequences within the sample encode an identical CDR3. J is TRBJ1-1 and V is TRBV27; tentative D call: TRBD1 (5 bases). Trimming took off 2 bases at V and 1 base at J, with 5 bases between the two ends. Germline values: CDR1 MNHEY, CDR2 SMNVEV (reference sequence). The CDR3 has 13 residues. The CDR3 DNA is TGTGCCAGCAGTTTAAGGGGGAACACTGAAGCTTTCTTT. It specifies CASSLRGNTEAFF.

The rearrangement links TRBV2 to TRBJ2-2; D is perhaps TRBD1 (6 bases). The CDR3 covers 14 residues. Between the trimmed V and J ends, which lost 8 bases and 7 bases, there was a span of 17 bases. Germline lookup yields CDR1 SNHLY and CDR2 FYNNEI. CDR3 nucleotides: TGTGCCAGCCGATCGTGGGGGCAGGGCGGGGAGCTGTTTTTT. It yields the protein CASRSWGQGGELFF.

This CDR3 reads CASSQWSGRGYEQYF. The CDR3 nucleotides read TGTGCCAGCAGCCAGTGGTCCGGAAGGGGCTACGAGCAGTACTTC. The chain carries TRBV5-4 and TRBJ2-7; possible D gene TRBD1, 5 bases. Deletions cut 4 bases from V and 3 bases from J, with 17 bases between. The CDR3 extends over 15 amino acids. The germline V gene has CDR1 SGHNT and CDR2 YYREEE (reference sequence).

The chain carries TRBV7-2 and TRBJ1-6; 7 bases are a match to TRBD1. V was clipped by 5 bases and J by 2 bases; unmatched bases: 3. This CDR3 is built from 15 residues. The V gene's germline CDR1 is SGHTA and CDR2 FQGNSA. CDR3 nucleotide sequence: TGTGCCAGCAGCACAGGGGTGGCCTATAATTCACCCCTCCACTTT. Protein product: CASSTGVAYNSPLHF.

This chain connects TRBV25-1 to TRBJ1-1, with unresolved D. There are 13 residues in the CDR3. Germline assignment: CDR1 MGHDK and CDR2 SYGVNS. Trimming took 3 bases from V and 1 from J, leaving 6 bases between them. This CDR3 is CASSEAGNTEAFF. The CDR3 region has the DNA TGTGCCAGCAGTGAGGCAGGGAACACTGAAGCTTTCTTT. Full variable domain (outside the CDR3, taken from reference TRBV25-1 and TRBJ1-1): EADIYQTPRYLVIGTGKKITLECSQTMGHDKMYWYQQDPGMELHLIHYSYGVNSTEKGDLSSESTVSRIRTEHFPLTLESARPSHTSQYLCASSEAGNTEAFFGQGTRLTVV.

V is TRBV14 and J is TRBJ2-1, with a possible D match to TRBD1 (5 bases). This CDR3 is built from 14 residues. V lost 0 bases to trimming and J lost 4 bases, with 7 bases between them. Germline CDR1 SGHDN, CDR2 FVKESK. The CDR3 here is CASSQDGAYNEQFF. The CDR3 region has the DNA TGTGCCAGCAGCCAAGATGGGGCTTACAATGAGCAGTTCTTC.

The chain combines TRBV27 with TRBJ2-7, with D tentatively TRBD1 (6 bases). The CDR3 totals 15 residues. V gave up 4 bases and J gave up 3 bases, with 16 bases separating them. Looked up from germline, CDR1 is MNHEY and CDR2 is SMNVEV (reference sequence). The DNA for the CDR3 is TGTGCCAGCAGTTCACCCTCCCAGGGGAACTACGAGCAGTACTTC. Protein product: CASSSPSQGNYEQYF.

This clone was seen once. The chain carries TRBV6-5 and TRBJ2-7; 7 nucleotides line up with TRBD1. The CDR3 covers 14 residues. CDR1 and CDR2 from the germline V gene are MNHEY and SVGAGI. The V and J ends lost 0 bases and 6 bases, in that order; junction bases with no gene match: 5. The CDR3, as DNA: TGTGCCAGCAGTTACTCCCTGGGACAGTTCGAGCAGTACTTC. Translated, it gives CASSYSLGQFEQYF.

This clone was detected a few times. CDR3 loop: CASTESSGGRNEQFF. CDR3 in DNA: TGTGCCAGCACCGAGTCTAGCGGGGGGAGGAATGAGCAGTTCTTC. This chain connects TRBV6-5 to TRBJ2-1, with 11 positions matching TRBD2. V lost 7 bases and J lost 7; bases outside the gene matches: 9. CDR1 and CDR2 from the germline V gene are MNHEY and SVGAGI. The CDR3 loop spans 15 amino acids.

This clone was observed a few times. CDR3 region: CASSLVGVNYEQYF. In nucleotides, the CDR3 is TGTGCCAGCAGTTTAGTAGGGGTAAACTACGAGCAGTACTTC. The chain combines TRBV28 with TRBJ2-7, with D tentatively TRBD1 (5 bases). The CDR3 extends over 14 amino acids. With 2 bases removed from V and 3 bases from J, the gap between germline ends came to 11 bases. Per the germline V gene, CDR1 is MDHEN and CDR2 is SYDVKM.

The chain joins TRBV15 to TRBJ2-1; D not resolved. Germline V gives CDR1 LNHNV, CDR2 YYDKDF (reference sequence). V lost 9 bases and J lost 0, with 12 bases in between. The CDR3 extends over 14 amino acids. The CDR3, as DNA: TGTGCCACTGCACCGGTATCCTCCTACAATGAGCAGTTCTTC. This codes for CATAPVSSYNEQFF.

This chain links TRBV5-1 with TRBJ2-5; TRBD2 is a possible D gene (5 bases). The CDR3 consists of 15 residues. Germline CDR1 is SGHRS and CDR2 is YFSETQ. The V end was cut by 0 bases, the J end by 11 bases, with 20 bases between. In DNA form, the CDR3 reads TGCGCCAGCAGCTTGGCCTTTTCGAGGGTGTGGGGTCAGTACTTC. Residues: CASSLAFSRVWGQYF.

The chain employs TRBV19 and TRBJ1-2, with 8 positions matching TRBD1. The germline gives CDR1 LNHDA, CDR2 SQIVND (reference sequence). The CDR3 spans 12 residues. V shed 4 bases and J 7 bases; nucleotides not matched to a gene: 2. DNA for the CDR3: TGTGCCAGTAGTAAGACAGGGGCTGGCTACACCTTC. It specifies CASSKTGAGYTF.

The count of this clone is one. Here the CDR3 DNA reads TGTGCCAGCAGCCCCTTAGTTGGTTCGGAGCAGCCCCAGCATTTT. It specifies CASSPLVGSEQPQHF. The V call is TRBV7-8, the J call TRBJ1-5, with D unclear. Deletions cut 5 bases from V and 7 bases from J, with 18 bases between. Germline lookup yields CDR1 SGHVS and CDR2 FQNEAQ. The CDR3 totals 15 residues.

This clone was counted once. This chain links TRBV7-2 with TRBJ2-7; TRBD1 agrees at 9 bases. V lost 5 bases, J lost 3 bases, and 8 bases stayed unmatched. The germline CDR1 and CDR2 sequences are SGHTA and FQGNSA. The CDR3 runs 15 residues. The CDR3 loop reads CASSPRGTGNYEQYF. The CDR3 nucleotides are TGTGCCAGCAGCCCGCGCGGGACAGGGAACTACGAGCAGTACTTC.

This chain joins TRBV25-1 and TRBJ1-4, with 9 bases lining up with TRBD1. With 5 bases clipped from V and 7 bases from J, the junction kept 14 bases outside the gene matches. The CDR3 spans 17 residues. Looked up from germline, CDR1 is MGHDK and CDR2 is SYGVNS. CDR3 sequence: CASSPPRRGQGSEKLFF. The CDR3 coding sequence is TGTGCCAGCAGTCCCCCGCGGAGGGGACAGGGCAGTGAAAAACTGTTTTTT.

The V call is TRBV2, the J call TRBJ1-1, with 7 bases aligning to TRBD1. Germline CDR1 and CDR2: SNHLY and FYNNEI. With 11 bases clipped from V and 1 base from J, the junction kept 7 bases outside the gene matches. There are 13 residues in the CDR3. CDR3 amino acids: CAGSGQTNTEAFF. In DNA form, the CDR3 reads TGTGCCGGATCGGGACAGACGAACACTGAAGCTTTCTTT.